The entry below describes one T cell receptor (beta chain). The ends lost 1 base at V and 8 bases at J; junction bases unmatched: 13. Germline assignment: CDR1 SQVTM and CDR2 ANQGSEA. This CDR3 region has 15 residues. This record comes from a study of T cell responses to AZD1222 COVID-19 vaccine. TCRdb's table, derived via immunoSEQ multiplex PCR, lists solely in-frame clones and lacks some. Found here are approximately 140,000 clones, about 92% of them singletons; the top ten hold just over 3%. The starting material was peripheral blood, obtained on day 0 of AZD1222 vaccination. The V gene is TRBV29-1, the J gene TRBJ1-2; 7 bases align to TRBD1. This clonotype was sampled from an adult in good health. The CDR3 reads CSVEGEVDRAYGYTF. As DNA, the CDR3 is TGCAGCGTTGAAGGAGAAGTTGACAGGGCGTACGGCTACACCTTC.